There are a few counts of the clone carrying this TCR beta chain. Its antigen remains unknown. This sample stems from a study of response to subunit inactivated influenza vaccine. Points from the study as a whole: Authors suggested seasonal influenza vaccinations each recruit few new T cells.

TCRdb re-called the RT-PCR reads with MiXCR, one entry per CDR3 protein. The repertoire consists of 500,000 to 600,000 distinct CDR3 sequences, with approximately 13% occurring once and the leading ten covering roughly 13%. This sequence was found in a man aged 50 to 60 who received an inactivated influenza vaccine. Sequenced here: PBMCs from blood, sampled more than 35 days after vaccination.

This CDR3 reads CSATDGTDTQYF. The CDR3 nucleotides are TGCAGTGCTACAGACGGGACAGATACGCAGTATTTT. The rearrangement joins TRBV20-1 to TRBJ2-3; D gene ambiguous. V dropped 4 bases and J dropped 3 bases, with 8 bases sitting between them. The CDR3 has 12 amino acids. Germline V CDR1 and CDR2: DFQATT, SNEGSKA (reference sequence).